The entry below describes one T cell receptor (beta chain). This CDR3 spans 15 amino acids. The germline V gene encodes CDR1 LNHDA and CDR2 SQIVND (reference sequence). V lost 6 bases to trimming and J lost 6 bases, with 17 bases between them. Source study methods: Amplifying reference gene primers gave estimates of nucleated cell counts. Profiling relied on immunoSEQ multiplex PCR, and the TCRdb table lists in-frame clones only, not all of them. V and J calls and clone size are as listed in that table; D and trimming were resolved from the DNA. This table holds hundreds of thousands of clones, about 86% found once. This sample was included in a study of blood T cell repertoires in COVID-19. Study-wide background: The cDNA or gDNA used as material had been derived from T cells, B-cell-depleted T cells, or PBMCs.

This TCR was sampled from a man aged 55 to 70 who had recovered from COVID-19. The chain couples TRBV19 to TRBJ2-2, with D possibly being TRBD1 (6 bases). Sequencing used peripheral blood. This CDR3 reads CASRRGNNPPGELFF. CDR3 coding DNA: TGTGCCAGTAGAAGGGGGAATAATCCACCCGGGGAGCTGTTTTTT.